The T cell receptor beta chain under discussion was sequenced for a study of T cell responses to AZD1222 COVID-19 vaccine (dated by TCRdb to the early 2020s). Looking at the study overall: AZD1222 recipients whose second dose came at about 4 weeks and those whose second dose came at about 12 weeks were combined into one group, since spike-specific TCR depth and breadth did not differ between the two schedules. A total of just over 230 trial participants underwent TCR sequencing, of whom about 210 had received two doses of AZD1222 and around 26 had received two doses of the MenACWY control vaccine. Trial participants were enrolled by age into subgroups of 18-55, 56-69 and 70-plus years, and around 150, 28 and 57 TCR-sequenced participants, respectively, were included in these subgroups.

This specimen's time point label, interpreted: baseline before first vaccination. Vaccinee samples were obtained from the UK trials COV001 and COV002, which included a single-blind randomized controlled phase 2/3 trial of AZD1222 (ChAdOx1 nCoV-19) in healthy adults. Trial participant PBMC samples were collected at day 0 and day 28 after the second dose for TCRbeta chain sequencing. The CDR3 regions of human TCRbeta chains were analyzed by immunosequencing. Per the original workflow: Repertoire TCRs were matched against a reference library of SARS-CoV-2-specific TCRs generated with the MIRA antigen-specificity platform. Breadth was defined as the fraction of unique TCRs that were SARS-CoV-2-associated. Depth was defined as the fraction of total T cells that were SARS-CoV-2-associated. Using the MIRA data, each spike-specific TCR was mapped to the spike region that the TCR reacts to and placed in a CD4 or CD8 class. Log10-transformed breadth and depth values were compared by one-way ANOVA with Sidak's multiple comparisons tests. What TCRdb holds here is the immuneACCESS table cut down to in-frame rearrangements. Part of the clones is not present; checked against another copy, under half of the missing clones reflect an unresolved V gene, and the others are unexplained. V, J and clone size are those of that table, while D and trimming were read from the DNA. In this sample the table shows 100,000 to 150,000 clones, around 87% of which occur a single time. In total, the top ten clones hold 10% of the sample.

From V the trimming removes 5 bases and from J it removes 4 bases, while the gene matches leave 4 bases of the junction unaccounted for. The germline V gene provides CDR1 MNHEY and CDR2 SVGAGI. From the cysteine up to the phenylalanine, the CDR3 has a length of 14 residues. The sequence is cut down to CDR3 DNA, 42 bases in frame from base 1. A few counts support this clone. Its target antigen remains unknown. One base away there is no much larger clone; base qualities are not given. The study at large found these results: The whole spike protein was spanned by vaccine-associated CD4 TCRs, and dominant responses were seen in regions 160-218 and 743-854. The 56-69-year group was small, and its depth increase did not reach significance, likely because of low power. Because no samples from the day 14 peak response were available, repertoires could be characterized only after the peak T cell response. Conclusions about previously exposed vaccinees are limited, since just five to seven AZD1222 recipients were seropositive for SARS-CoV-2 at baseline. Participants were mostly white British and included more females than males, and it was suggested by the authors that clonal diversity may have been underestimated. A significant rise in spike-specific TCR breadth and depth was observed after two AZD1222 doses relative to day 0 and relative to MenACWY recipients. Epitopes outside the regions mutated in the B.1.351 and B.1.1.7 variants were reportedly recognized by nearly half of the unique spike-specific TCRs.

The rearrangement joined TRBV6-5 to TRBJ1-4; 7 central bases correspond to TRBD1. The sequences come from peripheral blood, collected on day 0 of AZD1222 vaccination. This TCR was recovered from an adult in good health. The CDR3 is CASSMTGNNEKLFF. The DNA sequence follows: TGTGCCAGCAGTATGACAGGGAATAATGAAAAACTGTTTTTT.